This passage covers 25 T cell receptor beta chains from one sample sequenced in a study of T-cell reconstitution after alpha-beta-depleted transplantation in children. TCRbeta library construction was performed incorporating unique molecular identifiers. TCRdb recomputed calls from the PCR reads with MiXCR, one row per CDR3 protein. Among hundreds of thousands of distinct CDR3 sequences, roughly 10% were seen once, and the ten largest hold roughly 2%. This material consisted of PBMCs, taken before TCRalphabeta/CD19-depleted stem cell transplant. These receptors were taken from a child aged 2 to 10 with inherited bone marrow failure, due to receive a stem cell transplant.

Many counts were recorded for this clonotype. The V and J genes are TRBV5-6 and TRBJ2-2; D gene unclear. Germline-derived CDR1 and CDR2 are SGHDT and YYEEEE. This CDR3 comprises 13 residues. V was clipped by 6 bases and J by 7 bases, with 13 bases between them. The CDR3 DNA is TGTGCCAGCATGGATATGTTTGGCGGGGAGCTGTTTTTT. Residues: CASMDMFGGELFF.

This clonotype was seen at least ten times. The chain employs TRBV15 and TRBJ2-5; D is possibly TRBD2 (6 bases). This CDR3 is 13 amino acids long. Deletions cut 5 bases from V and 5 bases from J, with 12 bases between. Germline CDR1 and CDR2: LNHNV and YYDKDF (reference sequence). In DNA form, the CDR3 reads TGTGCCACCAGCTGGGGAGGTCCGGAGACCCAGTACTTC. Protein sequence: CATSWGGPETQYF. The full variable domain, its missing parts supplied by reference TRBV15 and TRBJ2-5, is DAMVIQNPRYQVTQFGKPVTLSCSQTLNHNVMYWYQQKSSQAPKLLFHYYDKDFNNEADTPDNFQSRRPNTSFCFLDIRSPGLGDTAMYLCATSWGGPETQYFGPGTRLLVL.

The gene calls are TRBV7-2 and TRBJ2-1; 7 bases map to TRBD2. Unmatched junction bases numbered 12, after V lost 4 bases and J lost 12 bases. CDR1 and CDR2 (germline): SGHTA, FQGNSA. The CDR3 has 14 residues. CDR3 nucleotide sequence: TGTGCCAGCAGCTCTGGACGGACTAGACAAGGGCAGTTCTTC. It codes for CASSSGRTRQGQFF.

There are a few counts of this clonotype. The CDR3 reads CSARDRPRQENYGYTF. The CDR3 nucleotides read TGCAGTGCTAGAGATCGCCCGAGACAGGAAAACTATGGCTACACCTTC. The chain joins TRBV20-1 to TRBJ1-2, with D maybe TRBD1 (6 bases). CDR3 length: 16 residues. The germline V gene encodes CDR1 DFQATT and CDR2 SNEGSKA (reference sequence). V was pared by 0 bases and J by 2 bases, with 16 bases between.

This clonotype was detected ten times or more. The CDR3 DNA reads as TGCGCCAGCAGCCAAGGGTCGGCAGCGGTAAGGGAAAAACTGTTTTTT. This translates into CASSQGSAAVREKLFF. This chain uses TRBV4-3 with TRBJ1-4; D is uncertain. V dropped 1 base and J dropped 8 bases, with 17 bases sitting between them. Germline values: CDR1 LGHNA, CDR2 YSLEER. This CDR3 is 16 amino acids long.

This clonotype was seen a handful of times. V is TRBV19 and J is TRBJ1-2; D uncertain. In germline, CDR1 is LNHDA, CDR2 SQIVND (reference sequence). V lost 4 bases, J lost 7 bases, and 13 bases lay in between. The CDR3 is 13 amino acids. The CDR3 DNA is TGTGCCAGTAGTAGAGACATAATCTCTGGCTACACCTTC. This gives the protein CASSRDIISGYTF.

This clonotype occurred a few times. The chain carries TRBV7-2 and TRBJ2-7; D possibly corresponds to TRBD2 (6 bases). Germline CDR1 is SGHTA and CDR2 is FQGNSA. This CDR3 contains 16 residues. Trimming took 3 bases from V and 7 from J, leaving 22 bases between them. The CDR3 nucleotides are TGTGCCAGCAGCTTTAGGCGGGGAGGAACTTTCCGGGAGCAGTACTTC. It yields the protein CASSFRRGGTFREQYF. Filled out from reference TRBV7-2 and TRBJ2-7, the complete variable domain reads GAGVSQSPSNKVTEKGKDVELRCDPISGHTALYWYRQSLGQGLEFLIYFQGNSAPDKSGLPSDRFSAERTGGSVSTLTIQRTQQEDSAVYLCASSFRRGGTFREQYFGPGTRLTVT.

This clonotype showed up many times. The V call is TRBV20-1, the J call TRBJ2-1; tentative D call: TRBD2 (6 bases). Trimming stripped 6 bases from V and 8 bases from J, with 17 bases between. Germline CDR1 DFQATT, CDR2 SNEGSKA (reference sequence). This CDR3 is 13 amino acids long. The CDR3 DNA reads TGCAGTGCCCGGGACTCGGGGACCGATGAGCAGTTCTTC. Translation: CSARDSGTDEQFF.

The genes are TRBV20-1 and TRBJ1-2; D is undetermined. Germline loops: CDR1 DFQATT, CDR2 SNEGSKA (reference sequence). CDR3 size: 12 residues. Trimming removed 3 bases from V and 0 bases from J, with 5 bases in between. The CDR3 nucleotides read TGCAGTGCTAGGCTCTCTAACTATGGCTACACCTTC. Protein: CSARLSNYGYTF.

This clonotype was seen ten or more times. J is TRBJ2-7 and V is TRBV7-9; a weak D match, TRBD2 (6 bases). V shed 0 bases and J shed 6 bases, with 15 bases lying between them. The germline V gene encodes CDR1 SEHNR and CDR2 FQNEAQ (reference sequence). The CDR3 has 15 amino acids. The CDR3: CASSLAEGPRGEQYF. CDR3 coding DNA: TGTGCCAGCAGCTTAGCGGAGGGGCCCCGTGGCGAGCAGTACTTC.

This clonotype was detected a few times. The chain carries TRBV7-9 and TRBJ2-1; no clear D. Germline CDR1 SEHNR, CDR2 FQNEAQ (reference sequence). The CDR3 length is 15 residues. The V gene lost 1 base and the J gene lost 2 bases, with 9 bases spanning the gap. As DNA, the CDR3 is TGTGCCAGCAGCTTAGTTGGGCAGCCCTACAATGAGCAGTTCTTC. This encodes CASSLVGQPYNEQFF.

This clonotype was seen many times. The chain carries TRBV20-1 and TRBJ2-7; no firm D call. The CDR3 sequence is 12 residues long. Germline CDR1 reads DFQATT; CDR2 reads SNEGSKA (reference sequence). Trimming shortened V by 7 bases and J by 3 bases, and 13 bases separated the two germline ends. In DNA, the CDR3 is TGCAGTGTTACCAAAAGAGTCTACGAGCAGTACTTC. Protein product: CSVTKRVYEQYF.

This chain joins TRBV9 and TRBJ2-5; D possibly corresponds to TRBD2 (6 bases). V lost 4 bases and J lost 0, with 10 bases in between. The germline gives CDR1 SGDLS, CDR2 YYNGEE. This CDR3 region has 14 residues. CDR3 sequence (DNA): TGTGCCAGCAGCTCAGGCGGGGACCAAGAGACCCAGTACTTC. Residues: CASSSGGDQETQYF.

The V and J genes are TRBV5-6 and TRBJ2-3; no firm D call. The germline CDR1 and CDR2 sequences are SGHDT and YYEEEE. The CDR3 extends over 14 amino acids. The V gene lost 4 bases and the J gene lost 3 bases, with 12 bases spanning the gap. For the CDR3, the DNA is TGTGCCAGCAGCCCTTCCCAGATGACAGATACGCAGTATTTT. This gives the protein CASSPSQMTDTQYF.

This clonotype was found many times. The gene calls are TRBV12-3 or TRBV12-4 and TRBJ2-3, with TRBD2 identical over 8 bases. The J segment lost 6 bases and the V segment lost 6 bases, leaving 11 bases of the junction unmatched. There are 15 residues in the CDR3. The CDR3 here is CASRPRSGTSDTQYF. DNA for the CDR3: TGTGCCAGCAGACCCCGTAGCGGGACATCGGATACGCAGTATTTT.

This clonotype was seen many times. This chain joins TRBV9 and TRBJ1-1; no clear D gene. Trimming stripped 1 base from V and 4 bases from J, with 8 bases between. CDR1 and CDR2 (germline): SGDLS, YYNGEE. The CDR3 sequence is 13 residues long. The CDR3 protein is CASSVMVGTEAFF. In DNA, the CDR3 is TGTGCCAGCAGCGTAATGGTGGGCACTGAAGCTTTCTTT.

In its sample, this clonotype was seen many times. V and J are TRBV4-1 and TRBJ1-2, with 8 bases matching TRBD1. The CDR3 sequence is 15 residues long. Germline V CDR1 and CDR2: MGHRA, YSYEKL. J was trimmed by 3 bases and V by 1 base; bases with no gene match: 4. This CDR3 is CASSQVDRAYYGYTF. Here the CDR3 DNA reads TGCGCCAGCAGCCAAGTGGACAGGGCCTACTATGGCTACACCTTC.

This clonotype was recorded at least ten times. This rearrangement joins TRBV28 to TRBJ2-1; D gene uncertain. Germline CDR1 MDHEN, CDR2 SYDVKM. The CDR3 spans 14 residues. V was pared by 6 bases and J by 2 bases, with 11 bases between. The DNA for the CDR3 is TGTGCCAGCAGCGACTCGATTACCTACAATGAGCAGTTCTTC. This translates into CASSDSITYNEQFF.

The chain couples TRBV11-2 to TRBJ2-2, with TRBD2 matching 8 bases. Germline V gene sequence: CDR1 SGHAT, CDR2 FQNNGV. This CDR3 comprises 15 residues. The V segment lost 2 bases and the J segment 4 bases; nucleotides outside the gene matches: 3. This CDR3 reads CASSLFLAGTGELFF. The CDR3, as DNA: TGTGCCAGCAGCTTATTTCTAGCGGGCACCGGGGAGCTGTTTTTT.

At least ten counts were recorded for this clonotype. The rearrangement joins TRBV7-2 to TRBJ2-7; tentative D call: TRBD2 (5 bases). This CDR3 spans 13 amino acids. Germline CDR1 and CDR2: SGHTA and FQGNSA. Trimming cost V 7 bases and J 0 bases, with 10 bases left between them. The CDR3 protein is CASTGLSSYEQYF. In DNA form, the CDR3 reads TGTGCCAGCACCGGACTCAGCTCCTACGAGCAGTACTTC.

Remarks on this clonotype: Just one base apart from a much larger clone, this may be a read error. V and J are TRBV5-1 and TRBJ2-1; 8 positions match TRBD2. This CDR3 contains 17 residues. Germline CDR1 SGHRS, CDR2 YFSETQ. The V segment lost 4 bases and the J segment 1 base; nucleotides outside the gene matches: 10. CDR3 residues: CASSRGLVGRSYNEQFF. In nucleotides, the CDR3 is TGCGCCAGCAGCAGGGGACTAGTGGGAAGGTCCTACAATGAGCAGTTCTTC.

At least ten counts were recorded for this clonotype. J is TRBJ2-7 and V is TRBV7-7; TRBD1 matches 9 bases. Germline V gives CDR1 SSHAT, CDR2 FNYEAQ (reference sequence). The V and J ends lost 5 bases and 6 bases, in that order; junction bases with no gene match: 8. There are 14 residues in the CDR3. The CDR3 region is CASSPGTGFTEQYF. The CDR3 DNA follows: TGTGCCAGCAGCCCCGGGACAGGGTTTACCGAGCAGTACTTC.

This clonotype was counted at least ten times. This CDR3 reads CASSLTGSEAFF. CDR3 sequence (DNA): TGTGCCAGCAGCTTGACAGGGTCTGAAGCTTTCTTT. V and J are TRBV5-6 and TRBJ1-1; D is possibly TRBD1 (6 bases). The ends were cut back, 1 base at V and 6 bases at J, with 7 bases in the middle. Germline CDR1 is SGHDT and CDR2 is YYEEEE. This CDR3 comprises 12 residues. Full variable domain (remainder filled in from reference TRBV5-6 and TRBJ1-1): DAGVTQSPTHLIKTRGQQVTLRCSPKSGHDTVSWYQQALGQGPQFIFQYYEEEERQRGNFPDRFSGHQFPNYSSELNVNALLLGDSALYLCASSLTGSEAFFGQGTRLTVV.

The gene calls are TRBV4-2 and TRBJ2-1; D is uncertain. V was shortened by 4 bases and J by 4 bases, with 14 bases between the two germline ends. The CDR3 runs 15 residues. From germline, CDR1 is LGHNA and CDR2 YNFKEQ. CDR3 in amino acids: CASSLERVDYNEQFF. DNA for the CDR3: TGTGCCAGCAGCCTCGAACGAGTAGATTACAATGAGCAGTTCTTC.

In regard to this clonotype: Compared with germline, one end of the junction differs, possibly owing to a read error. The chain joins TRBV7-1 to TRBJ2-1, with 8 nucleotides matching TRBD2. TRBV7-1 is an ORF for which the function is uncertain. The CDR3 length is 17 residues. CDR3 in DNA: TGTGCCAACAGCTCCCGCCGTCAGGGACTAGGCTTCGATGAGCAGTTCTTC. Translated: CANSSRRQGLGFDEQFF.